Following are 7 T cell receptor beta chains from one sample sequenced in a study of CD8 T cells in cerebrospinal fluid in Alzheimer's disease. TCRdb reprocessed the 10x single-cell sequencing reads; each CDR3 protein has one entry and no DNA is given. The sample has fewer than 950 distinct CDR3 sequences. The sequenced sample was cerebrospinal fluid. These receptors originate from a human donor with Parkinson's disease.

Judged by frequency, this clonotype is medium-sized (0.01 to 0.1%). The chain carries TRBV21-1 and TRBJ1-6; without DNA, the TCRdb call of TRBD1 cannot be checked. TRBV21-1 is flagged as a pseudogene. This CDR3 has 15 amino acids. The CDR3: CASSPQGGGSSPLHF.

This clonotype is deemed medium-sized by its frequency. The CDR3 sequence: CASSAGGYNSPLHF. The chain has TRBV6-1 and TRBJ1-6; with no DNA, the TCRdb D assignment of TRBD1 cannot be verified. There are 14 residues in the CDR3. Germline CDR1 and CDR2: MNHNS and SASEGT.

Measured by frequency, this clonotype is medium-sized (0.01 to 0.1%). V is TRBV5-4 and J is TRBJ2-1; TCRdb's D gene call, TRBD2, goes unchecked for lack of DNA. CDR3 length: 15 amino acids. CDR1 and CDR2 (germline): SGHNT, YYREEE (reference sequence). This chain's CDR3 is CASSPELAGVLEQFF.

In terms of frequency, this clonotype is large. The chain employs TRBV6-2 or TRBV6-3 and TRBJ2-7. The germline CDR1 and CDR2 sequences are MNHEY and SVGEGT. The CDR3 has 13 amino acids. CDR3 amino acids: CASRHPMGYEQYF.

This clonotype ranks as medium-sized in terms of frequency. V gene TRBV6-1 combines with J gene TRBJ2-5; TCRdb gives TRBD2 as the D gene, but with no DNA this cannot be confirmed. Germline V gives CDR1 MNHNS, CDR2 SASEGT. The CDR3 length is 15 residues. The CDR3 is CASSSRYRLAETQYF.

This clonotype registers medium-sized by frequency. This sequence joins TRBV7-2 and TRBJ2-1. There are 13 residues in the CDR3. The germline V gene encodes CDR1 SGHTA and CDR2 FQGNSA. CDR3 sequence reads: CASSPIPDNEQFF.

By frequency, this clonotype is large. The V call is TRBV4-3, the J call TRBJ1-4; without DNA, the TCRdb call of TRBD1 cannot be checked. The germline V gene encodes CDR1 LGHNA and CDR2 YSLEER. This CDR3 region has 18 residues. CDR3 region: CASSQDRGQGAVGEKLFF.